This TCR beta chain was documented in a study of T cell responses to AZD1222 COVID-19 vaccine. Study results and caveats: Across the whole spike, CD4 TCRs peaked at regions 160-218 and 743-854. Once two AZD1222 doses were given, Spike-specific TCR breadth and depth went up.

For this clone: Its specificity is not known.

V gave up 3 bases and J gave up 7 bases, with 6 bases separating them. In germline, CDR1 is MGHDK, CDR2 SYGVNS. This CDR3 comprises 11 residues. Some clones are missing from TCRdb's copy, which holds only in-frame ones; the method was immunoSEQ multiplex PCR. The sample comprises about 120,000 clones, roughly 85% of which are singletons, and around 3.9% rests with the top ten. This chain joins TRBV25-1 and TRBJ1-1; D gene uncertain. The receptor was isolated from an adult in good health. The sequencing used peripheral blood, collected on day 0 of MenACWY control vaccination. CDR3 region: CASSDRFEAFF. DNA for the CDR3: TGTGCCAGCAGTGACCGGTTTGAAGCTTTCTTT.